This T cell receptor beta chain was recovered during a study of regulatory T cells in long-lasting Graves disease (dated by TCRdb to 2020 to 2022). Regarding the study in general: To count as having persistent Graves' disease, a patient had to have received antithyroid drug treatment for over 5 years with TSH receptor autoantibodies remaining persistently positive. Patients with persistent Graves' disease were compared with patients with newly diagnosed Graves' disease using TCR sequencing and RNA sequencing of peripheral blood. The study was registered as a clinical trial and conducted in China. Persistent Graves' disease patients in the clinical cohort had taken antithyroid drugs for about 10.3 years on average. A total of about 33 samples underwent TCR sequencing, from around 13 patients with persistent Graves' disease and 20 or so patients with newly diagnosed Graves' disease.

The meaning of the sample's time point label: persistent/refractory GD, antithyroid drugs over 5 years with positive TRAb. For both TCR sequencing and RNA sequencing, RNA was extracted from PBMCs in TRIzol. Graves' disease was diagnosed according to American Thyroid Association guidelines. Recruitment of patients was carried out at an endocrinology department in Xi'an, China. Each patient gave 8.5 to 9.5 milliliters of peripheral blood, collected in an EDTA anticoagulant tube. Ficoll Paque Plus density gradient separation was used to isolate PBMCs, and no additional T cell sorting was done. RNA quality was checked with an Agilent 2100 Bioanalyzer and agarose gel, and concentration with a NanoDrop 2000. CDR1 and CDR2 are drawn from the germline V gene (reference sequence): GTSNPN, SVGIG. Including the terminal cysteine and phenylalanine, the CDR3 comprises 15 residues. CDR3 DNA is the only sequence kept; it has 45 bases, read in frame from the first base. V ends up 3 bases short and J 0 bases short, with an unmatched junction base count of 5.

The study at large found these results: TRBV28, TRBJ1-2 and TRBJ2-5 were preferentially used in persistent disease, while TRBV20-1 and TRBJ2-1 were favored in newly diagnosed disease. Sequencing and analysis were restricted to the TCR beta chain. Persistent Graves' disease patients showed lower TCR Shannon entropy and fewer highly expanded clones than newly diagnosed patients, suggesting clonal expansion. Persistent patients shared more public clonotypes among themselves (around 2,800) than newly diagnosed patients did (roughly 910). The authors noted that the small sample size was a limitation that may lower accuracy. Because the primary lesion, thyroid tissue, could not be accessed, the study looked at peripheral blood alone.

This clonotype has only a few counts. What this receptor recognizes is not known. No quality values exist for individual bases; no much larger clone is one base distant. The library was made by multiplex PCR. Instrument on record: Illumina HiSeq 4000. CDR3 regions were amplified by Arm-PCR with iRepertoire HTBI primers to construct TCR beta libraries. PCR products were gel purified before sequencing. On the study's bioinformatics: Across samples, 60 to 70 TRBV and 15 or so TRBJ segments were identified and used for gene usage analysis of CDR3 amino acid clonotypes. COPE and FqMerger were used to merge filtered high-quality paired reads into contigs. BLAST was used to align contigs to IMGT TRBV, TRBD and TRBJ reference genes, with CDR3 defined following IMGT. Any clonotype with a frequency above 0.1% was counted as a highly expanded clone. Shannon entropy was used to measure repertoire diversity, and the Gini coefficient was used to measure V-J evenness. A clonotype found in more than one individual was treated as public. The raw public reads went through TCRdb reprocessing: fastp at Q25, MiXCR clone calling, in-frame beta chains kept. Each CDR3 protein appears once, grouped with its most common genes and DNA. The authors' filters were not applied to this entry. Within this sample are around 450,000 distinct CDR3 sequences, with about 22% of them counted one time only. Roughly 7% of the sample comes from the top ten.

The sequenced sample was peripheral blood mononuclear cells (PBMCs), obtained when the disease was refractory, from a patient treated with antithyroid drugs. The TCR originated in a female donor with Graves disease. The chain is encoded by TRBV30 joined to TRBJ1-1; TRBD1 fits 9 bases in the junction. The sequenced DNA is TGTGCCTGGAGCTTGGGACAGGGCGTGAACACTGAAGCTTTCTTT. The encoded protein is CAWSLGQGVNTEAFF.